Reported below is one TCR beta chain. Its antigen has not been determined. The sample holds no much larger clone one base away, and base qualities are not on file. Receptor amplification or capture employed the immunoSEQ multiplex PCR assay. The multiplex PCR relied on a mix of 60 forward primers for TCR Vbeta segments and 13 reverse primers for TCR Jbeta segments. The CDR3 region of rearranged TCR beta genes was amplified from genomic DNA with a multiplex PCR assay. Amplified TCR beta libraries were sequenced as 87-base-pair reads on the Illumina HiSeq System. In the paper's pipeline: In a later analysis, around 80 million unique TCR beta chains were counted across the roughly 700 repertoires, and roughly 11 million of these chains were shared by at least two donors. Raw reads were error-corrected and collapsed into unique sequences by a nearest-neighbor algorithm in which closely related sequences were merged to remove PCR and sequencing errors. Alignment of CDR3 sequences to IMGT reference sequences was used to assign V, D and J gene segments. Each retained sequence needed at least a six-nucleotide match to both a V gene segment and a J gene segment. A rearrangement counted as productive if the CDR3 had no stop codons and remained in frame with V and J, and every other rearrangement counted as non-productive. CDR3 was defined according to IMGT convention as the region running from the second conserved V-encoded cysteine to the conserved J-encoded phenylalanine. The earlier analysis of about 620 of the donors excluded sequences that lacked an unambiguous match to a single V gene segment. In an earlier analysis of a few hundred of the donors, V segments were called functional above 56.7% productive rearrangements and were called segregating when the between-donor standard deviation exceeded 5%. A statistical classification framework was developed to diagnose cytomegalovirus status using the catalog of TCR beta chain sequences. V and J gene assignment, in a later analysis, came from comparing TCR nucleotide sequences with IMGT/GENE-DB human TR gene sequences. In a later analysis, CDR3 sequences and most-parsimonious VDJ recombination scenarios were assigned using the TCRdist pipeline. In a later analysis, each TCR beta chain was defined by its CDR3 amino acid sequence together with its V-gene family, and reads lacking a unique V-gene family were excluded. A later analysis removed roughly 590 highly shared, low-generation-probability nucleotide sequences to deal with suspected cross-contamination and a sequencing artifact. In a later analysis, a clonal expansion index was calculated for each public chain from normalized within-repertoire ranks of inferred template counts. Generation probabilities in a later analysis came from a VDJ recombination model fitted to out-of-frame rearrangements, and those results were checked against IGoR. In a later analysis, hypergeometric tests were used to score TCR-TCR, TCR-HLA and TCR-CMV co-occurrence, with a repertoire-size bias correction applied to TCR pairs. In a later analysis, false discovery rates were estimated by permuting HLA or CMV assignments 20 times. A later analysis grouped co-occurring TCRs with DBSCAN, adding TCRdist sequence similarity when clustering within HLA-allele-positive subsets. Repertoires with fewer than 30,000 or more than 120,000 public chains, plus five repertoires with anomalous nucleotide sharing, were excluded from co-occurrence clustering. Entries here come from immuneACCESS through TCRdb and include only in-frame sequences with V and J called. Some clones fail to appear in such tables; in the studies checked, an unresolved V gene covers under half of the shortfall, and the cause of the remainder is unknown. The V and J calls and clone size were taken over from that table, and D and trimming were inferred from the DNA. This sample has about 170,000 clones in its table, and around three quarters of those were observed once. 2% to 2.5% of the sample rests with the top ten.

These data originate in a study of cytomegalovirus exposure and HLA in healthy donors (dated by TCRdb to 2016 to 2017). About the study as a whole: In an earlier analysis of around 540 of the donors, roughly 300 Gb of sequence data and just under 120 million unique TCR beta sequences from about 179 million T cells were reported. Roughly 300 gigabases of sequencing data and around 80 million unique TCR sequences made up an early release that covered several hundred HLA-typed donors. A later genetic analysis used genome-wide SNP genotypes for about 60% of the roughly 700 donors, treating that subset as a discovery cohort. To decide whether each TCR beta V gene segment behaved as functional or pseudogenic, an earlier analysis of nearly 600 of the donors relied on high-throughput TCR beta sequencing. Rather than using new phenotypic data, the later analysis identified candidate immune exposures from TCR beta sequences and from how often those sequences occurred across donors. A later analysis re-analyzed previously published TCR beta repertoires from several hundred donors and added high-resolution HLA genotyping to study TCR occurrence patterns. On average, roughly 240,000 unique TCR beta nucleotide sequences were sequenced per donor among some 430 genotyped donors of the cohort, with around 19% of those sequences being non-productive. The study was designed to test whether signatures of past pathogen exposure could be identified by cataloging public T cell receptors. Because of strong linkage in the cohort, five DR-DQ haplotypes were treated as single units for association and clustering. Donor age, sex, ethnicity and CMV serostatus were collected together with the repertoire data. Typing coverage differed by locus: A, B, C, DRB1 and DQB1 were typed in about 620-630 donors, DQA1 in approximately 520, DPA1 in roughly 590, and DPB1 in roughly 470. A separate validation cohort of about 110 different subjects was used in addition to the roughly 670-subject first cohort. HLA typing covered class I and class II loci at four-digit resolution. Of the roughly 400 genotyped donors, roughly 76% were placed in the genetic ancestry cluster associated with self-reported Caucasian donors. To predict cytomegalovirus infection status, the study brought together high-throughput TCR immunosequencing, statistical association of individual TCRs with disease status, and machine learning. All discovery cohort repertoires had been generated on a single sequencing platform. The T cell repertoires of around 730 subjects were profiled by immunosequencing and related to cytomegalovirus serostatus.

Points the paper makes about the study in general: Because HLA typing was missing for some donors at each locus, association tests included only the typed subset. At a false discovery rate of 0.05, a later analysis linked 15,000 to 20,000 TCR beta sequences to specific HLA alleles. Some IMGT-functional V segments, including TRBV6-2 and TRBV6-3, could not be told apart with the 87-base-pair reads, so those segments were excluded. When HLA alleles, especially DR and DQ, strongly co-occurred, attributing TCR associations to individual alleles was difficult. The study gave a list of 150 to 200 TCR beta chains associated with cytomegalovirus. Linkage disequilibrium might explain the correlated functional status among segregating V segments, but an unknown experimental factor could not be excluded. In vitro tests confirmed that a few of the cytomegalovirus-associated TCR beta chains recognize cytomegalovirus antigens. According to a later analysis, parvovirus B19, influenza, CMV and Epstein-Barr virus appeared linked to several top co-occurrence clusters. A later analysis found that TCR association rates varied across HLA loci, with DRB1 alleles showing the most associated TCRs and HLA-C alleles the fewest. It was suggested by the authors that the approach could potentially be generalized to other disease states and immunological phenotypes. A later genetic analysis reported fewer N-insertions in productive TCRs among donors in an Asian-associated ancestry cluster than the approximately 700-donor mean. In a later analysis, HLA-associated TCR beta chains were found to be more clonally expanded and to have lower generation probabilities than equally common non-associated chains. The classifier was reported to diagnose cytomegalovirus status with high specificity and sensitivity in both the original and validation cohorts. Over 15 rarely observed V segments, including chromosome 9 orphons, were excluded from the earlier analysis of several hundred of the donors because counts were too low. An earlier analysis of several hundred of the donors showed that most TCR beta V segments appeared in productive rearrangements either about 90% or about 30% of the time, which broadly matched IMGT annotations. In a later analysis, most CMV-associated TCR beta chains were found to appear HLA-restricted, with HLA associations seemingly driven largely by CMV exposure. The cohort was sequenced for TCR beta chains only, and without alpha or paired-chain data the features that could be detected were limited. Most TCR sequences were observed very rarely across donors, whereas some public TCRs were present in many individuals. Presence/absence analyses assumed roughly uniform sequencing depth across donors, an assumption that may not hold. A further reported finding was that TCR beta sequences accurately predicted the HLA-A and HLA-B alleles for most subjects in the first cohort. The sequencing pipeline was judged likely to have produced a cluster of highly shared sequence variants as a technical artifact. Immune exposure information for the cohort was limited to CMV serostatus. In a later genetic analysis, a missense DCLRE1C variant was associated with V-gene and J-gene trimming of TCR beta chains, and the association was replicated in an independent cohort.

The cohort consisted of some 670 healthy bone marrow donors. At the time of sampling, all cohort members were nominally healthy, though unrecorded immune exposures were likely present. The donor was CMV seropositive and was included in the group of approximately 310 seropositive cohort members. Each donor provided a peripheral blood sample, and peripheral blood mononuclear cells were used for TCR beta sequencing. The Qiagen DNeasy Blood Extraction Kit was used to extract genomic DNA from the blood cell samples. V and J are truncated by 7 bases and 0 bases respectively, leaving an intervening sequence of 16 bases. The CDR3 sequence holds 16 residues, the cysteine and phenylalanine included. Only CDR3 DNA remains: 48 bases, in frame from the first base. The germline V gene (reference sequence) specifies LNHDA as CDR1 and SQIVND as CDR2.

The receptor chain draws on TRBV19 and TRBJ1-5, with an unclear D gene assignment. This sequence originates from a woman under 40 in good health and CMV-seropositive. Sequenced: PBMCs. Read as DNA, the sequence is TGTGCCAGTATAAAAAGCCAGGCCAATAGCAATCAGCCCCAGCATTTT. Its translation reads: CASIKSQANSNQPQHF.